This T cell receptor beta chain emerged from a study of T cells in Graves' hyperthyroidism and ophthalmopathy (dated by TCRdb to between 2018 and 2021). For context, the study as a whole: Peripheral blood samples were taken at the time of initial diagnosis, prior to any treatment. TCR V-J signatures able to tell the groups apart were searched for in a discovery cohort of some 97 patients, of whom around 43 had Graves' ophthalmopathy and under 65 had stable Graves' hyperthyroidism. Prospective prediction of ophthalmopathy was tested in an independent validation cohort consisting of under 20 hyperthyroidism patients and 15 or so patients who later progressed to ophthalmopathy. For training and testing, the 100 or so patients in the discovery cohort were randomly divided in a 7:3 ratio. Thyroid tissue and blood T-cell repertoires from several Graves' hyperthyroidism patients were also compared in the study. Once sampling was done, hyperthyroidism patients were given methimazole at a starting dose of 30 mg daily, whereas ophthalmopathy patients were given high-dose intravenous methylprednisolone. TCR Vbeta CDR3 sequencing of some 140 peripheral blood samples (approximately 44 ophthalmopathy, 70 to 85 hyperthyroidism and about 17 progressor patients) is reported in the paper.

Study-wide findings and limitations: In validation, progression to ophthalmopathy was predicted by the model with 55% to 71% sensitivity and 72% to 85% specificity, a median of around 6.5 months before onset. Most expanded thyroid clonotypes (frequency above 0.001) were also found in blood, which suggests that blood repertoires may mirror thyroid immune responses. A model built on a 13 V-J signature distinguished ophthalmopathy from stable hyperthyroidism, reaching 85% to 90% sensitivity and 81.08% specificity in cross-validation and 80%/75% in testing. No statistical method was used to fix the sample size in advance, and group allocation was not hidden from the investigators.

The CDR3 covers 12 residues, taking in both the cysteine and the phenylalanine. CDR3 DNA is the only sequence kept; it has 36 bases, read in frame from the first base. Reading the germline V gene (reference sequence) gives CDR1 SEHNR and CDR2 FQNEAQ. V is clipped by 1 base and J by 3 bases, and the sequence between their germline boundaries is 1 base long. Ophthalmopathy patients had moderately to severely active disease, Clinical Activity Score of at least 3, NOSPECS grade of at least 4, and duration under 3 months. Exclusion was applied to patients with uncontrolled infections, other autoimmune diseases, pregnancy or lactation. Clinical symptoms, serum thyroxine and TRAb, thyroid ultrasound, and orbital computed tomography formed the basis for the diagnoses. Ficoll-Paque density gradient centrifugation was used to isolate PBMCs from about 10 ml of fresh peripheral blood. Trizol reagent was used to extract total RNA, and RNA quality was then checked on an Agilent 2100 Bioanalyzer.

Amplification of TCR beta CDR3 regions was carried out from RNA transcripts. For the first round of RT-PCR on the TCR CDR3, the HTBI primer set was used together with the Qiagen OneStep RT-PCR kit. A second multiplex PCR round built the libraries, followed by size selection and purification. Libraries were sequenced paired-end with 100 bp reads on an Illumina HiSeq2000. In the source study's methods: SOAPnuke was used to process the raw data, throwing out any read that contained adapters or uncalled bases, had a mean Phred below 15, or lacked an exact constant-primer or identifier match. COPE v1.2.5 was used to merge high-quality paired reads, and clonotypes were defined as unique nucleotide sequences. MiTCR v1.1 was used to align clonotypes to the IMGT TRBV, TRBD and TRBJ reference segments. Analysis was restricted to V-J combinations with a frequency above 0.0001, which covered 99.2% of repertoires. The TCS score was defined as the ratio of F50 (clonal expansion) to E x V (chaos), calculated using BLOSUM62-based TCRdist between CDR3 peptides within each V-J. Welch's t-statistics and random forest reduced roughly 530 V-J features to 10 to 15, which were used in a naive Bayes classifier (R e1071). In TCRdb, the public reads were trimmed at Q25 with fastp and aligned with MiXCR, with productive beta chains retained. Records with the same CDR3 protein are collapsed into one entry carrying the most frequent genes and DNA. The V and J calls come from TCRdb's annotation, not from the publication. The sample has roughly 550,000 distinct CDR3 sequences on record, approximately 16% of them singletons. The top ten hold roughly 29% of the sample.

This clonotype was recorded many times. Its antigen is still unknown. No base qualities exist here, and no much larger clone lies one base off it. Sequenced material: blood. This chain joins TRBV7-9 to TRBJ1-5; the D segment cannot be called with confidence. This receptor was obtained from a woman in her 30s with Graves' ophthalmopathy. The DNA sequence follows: TGTGCCAGCAGCTTAGACAATCAGCCCCAGCATTTT. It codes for CASSLDNQPQHF.